The rows below give T cell receptor beta chains drawn from one sample of a study of somatic mutations in cytotoxic T cells in rheumatoid arthritis. Produced via immunoSEQ multiplex PCR; TCRdb's table is partial and in-frame only. Among 35,000 to 45,000 clones, less than 85% were seen once, and the ten largest hold about 3.2%. The sequencing input was CD8+ T cells sorted from blood. The receptors originated from a man aged 40-49 years in good health. Each CDR3 is given with its conserved first and last residue. The D gene is left open where the match is weak. Clone size appears in some rows only: once, few, many, or a class for an expanded clone.

13	-	-	TRBV10-2	TRBJ1-1	TGCGCCAGCAGTGACGGCAGCTCCACTGAAGCTTTCTTT	CASSDGSSTEAFF
11	-	-	TRBV25-1	TRBJ2-1	TGTGCCAGCAGTGTCGGGACACAGCAGTTCTTC	CASSVGTQQFF
17	-	-	TRBV5-6	TRBJ2-7	TGTGCCAGCAGCTTGGTGGGGTTCACGGGAAGAACCTACGAGCAGTACTTC	CASSLVGFTGRTYEQYF
16	few	TRBD1	TRBV4-2	TRBJ2-1	TGTGCCAGCAGCCAAGTAGGGACAGGGGTGGCAGCTGAGCAGTTCTTC	CASSQVGTGVAAEQFF
17	-	-	TRBV12-2	TRBJ1-1	TGTGCAAGTCGCTTAAGGCCTCCCCTCAGGGGATTCGCTGAAGCTTTCTTT	CASRLRPPLRGFAEAFF
15	-	-	TRBV19	TRBJ2-2	TGTGCCAGTAGTCCGAGCGGACCCAGGACCGGGGAGCTGTTTTTT	CASSPSGPRTGELFF
14	-	-	TRBV28	TRBJ1-5	TGTGCCAGCAGTTTTCCTCGATCTAATCAGCCCCAGCATTTT	CASSFPRSNQPQHF
14	-	-	TRBV11-3	TRBJ2-2	TGTGCCAGCAGCTTAGATCCGGTCACCGGGGAGCTGTTTTTT	CASSLDPVTGELFF
14	once	-	TRBV28	TRBJ1-4	TGTGCCAGTGCAAGGGGCGGGGGTAATGAAAAACTGTTTTTT	CASARGGGNEKLFF
14	-	-	TRBV11-2	TRBJ2-7	TGTGCCAGCAGCTCCCCCTGGACCCCCTACGAGCAGTACTTC	CASSSPWTPYEQYF
13	-	-	TRBV2	TRBJ2-7	TGTGCCAGCACAGTGGAGGACCGTTACGAGCAGTACTTC	CASTVEDRYEQYF
18	once	TRBD1	TRBV27	TRBJ1-1	TGTGCCAGCAGTTCCGCCGCCGGGACAGGGGGCCAAGGCACTGAAGCTTTCTTT	CASSSAAGTGGQGTEAFF
14	-	TRBD1	TRBV7-9	TRBJ2-7	TGTGCCAGCAGCTCCCGACAGGGATGGGACGAGCAGTACTTC	CASSSRQGWDEQYF
17	once	TRBD2	TRBV7-2	TRBJ2-7	TGTGCCAGCAGCTTAGGGCCACCGGGACTAGCGGCCTACGAGCAGTACTTC	CASSLGPPGLAAYEQYF
17	-	-	TRBV7-9	TRBJ2-7	TGTGCCAGCAGCCCCGGGACACAGATAGGATACACCTACGAGCAGTACTTC	CASSPGTQIGYTYEQYF
14	-	TRBD1	TRBV19	TRBJ2-2	TGTGCCAGTAGGACAGGGACGAACACCGGGGAGCTGTTTTTT	CASRTGTNTGELFF
12	-	-	TRBV25-1	TRBJ2-3	TGTGCCAGCAGTGAAGGTGGGGACTTGCAGTATTTT	CASSEGGDLQYF
16	-	TRBD1	TRBV5-4	TRBJ2-1	TGTGCCAGCAGCTTTTCCCGGACAGGAGTCTTCAATGAGCAGTTCTTC	CASSFSRTGVFNEQFF
14	-	-	TRBV10-1	TRBJ2-3	TGCGCCAGCAGTGAGTCGACACTCACAGATACGCAGTATTTT	CASSESTLTDTQYF
17	-	TRBD1	TRBV5-4	TRBJ1-4	TGTGCCAGCAGCTTCGGGACAGCCGGAACATGGACTGAAAAACTGTTTTTT	CASSFGTAGTWTEKLFF
15	-	-	TRBV27	TRBJ1-2	TGTGCCAGCAGTTTATCGGCGGGGACTAACTATGGCTACACCTTC	CASSLSAGTNYGYTF
16	-	-	TRBV27	TRBJ2-3	TGTGCCAGCAGTTCCCCGGGACTCAGTCCTCCAGATACGCAGTATTTT	CASSSPGLSPPDTQYF
15	-	-	TRBV11-2	TRBJ2-1	TGTGCCAGCAGCTTAGATTGGCCGCTCGGCAATGAGCAGTTCTTC	CASSLDWPLGNEQFF
14	-	-	TRBV28	TRBJ2-2	TGTGCCAGCAGTTTCTTGGCAGCGGCCGGGGAGCTGTTTTTT	CASSFLAAAGELFF
14	-	-	TRBV5-1	TRBJ1-2	TGCGCCAGCAGCTTGGAGGGCATTAACTATGGCTACACCTTC	CASSLEGINYGYTF
14	few	-	TRBV4-1	TRBJ2-7	TGCGCCAGCAGCCACCGGGACGGACCCTACGAGCAGTACTTC	CASSHRDGPYEQYF
16	-	-	TRBV6-6	TRBJ2-1	TGTGCCAGCAGTTACACGGGGCAGGCCTCCTACAATGAGCAGTTCTTC	CASSYTGQASYNEQFF
12	-	-	TRBV13	TRBJ1-4	TGTGCCAGCAGCTTATCAGATGAAAAACTGTTTTTT	CASSLSDEKLFF
12	-	-	TRBV2	TRBJ2-5	TGTGCCAGCCCACGGAACCAAGAGACCCAGTACTTC	CASPRNQETQYF
13	once	-	TRBV29-1	TRBJ2-7	TGCAGCGCCCTAGGGGGATCAGAAACCCGGCGGTACTTC	CSALGGSETRRYF
16	-	-	TRBV6-1	TRBJ1-1	TGTGCCAGCAGTGAACCCCTTGGCCAGAAGAACACTGAAGCTTTCTTT	CASSEPLGQKNTEAFF
15	-	TRBD1	TRBV28	TRBJ2-7	TGTGCCAGCAGTCCCTTACAGGGGGCCGGGTACGAGCAGTACTTC	CASSPLQGAGYEQYF
15	-	TRBD2	TRBV27	TRBJ2-1	TGTGCCAGCAGTTTGAAACTAGCGGGAGGGGATGAGCAGTTCTTC	CASSLKLAGGDEQFF
12	-	TRBD1	TRBV14	TRBJ1-3	TGTGCCAGCGGACAGGGGGCAAACACCATATATTTT	CASGQGANTIYF
15	-	TRBD1	TRBV4-1	TRBJ1-2	TGCGCCAGCAGCCAGGGCAGGGGGCGCGTGGATGGCTACACCTTC	CASSQGRGRVDGYTF
14	-	-	TRBV27	TRBJ2-7	TGTGCCAGCAGCTTCGGACTAAACTCCTACGAGCAGTACTTC	CASSFGLNSYEQYF
11	-	-	TRBV28	TRBJ1-2	TGTGCCAGCAGTTTCCTTGGTGGCTACACCTTC	CASSFLGGYTF